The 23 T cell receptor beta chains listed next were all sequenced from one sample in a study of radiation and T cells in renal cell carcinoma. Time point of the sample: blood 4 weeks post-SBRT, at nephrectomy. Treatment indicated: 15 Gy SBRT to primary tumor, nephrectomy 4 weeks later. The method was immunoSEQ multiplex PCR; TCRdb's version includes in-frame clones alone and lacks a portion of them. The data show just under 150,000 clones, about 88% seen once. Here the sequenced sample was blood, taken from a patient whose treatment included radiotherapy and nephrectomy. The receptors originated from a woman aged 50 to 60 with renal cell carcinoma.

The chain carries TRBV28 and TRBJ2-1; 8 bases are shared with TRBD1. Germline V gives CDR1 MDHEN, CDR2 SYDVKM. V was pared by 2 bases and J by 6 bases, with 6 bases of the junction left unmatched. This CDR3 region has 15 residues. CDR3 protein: CASSLRTGLGNEQFF. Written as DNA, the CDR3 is TGTGCCAGCAGTTTACGGACAGGGCTGGGCAATGAGCAGTTCTTC.

This CDR3 reads CASSIESAGYTEAFF. The CDR3, as DNA: TGTGCCAGTAGTATAGAGTCCGCAGGTTACACTGAAGCTTTCTTT. The rearrangement joins TRBV19 to TRBJ1-1; no definite D call. Germline CDR1 is LNHDA and CDR2 is SQIVND (reference sequence). V was pared by 0 bases and J by 3 bases, with 11 bases between. The CDR3 is 15 residues long.

CDR3 coding DNA: TGTGCCAGCAGCGAAGTCCGGTTGTCCGGGGAGCTGTTTTTT. Translating gives CASSEVRLSGELFF. This chain connects TRBV7-9 to TRBJ2-2; D is uncertain. The CDR3 sequence is 14 residues long. V was cut by 5 bases and J by 6 bases, with 13 bases left in between. Germline assignment: CDR1 SEHNR and CDR2 FQNEAQ (reference sequence).

The CDR3 protein is CASSINTLGTEAFF. In nucleotides, the CDR3 is TGTGCCAGTAGTATAAATACACTCGGCACTGAAGCTTTCTTT. The rearrangement links TRBV19 to TRBJ1-1; no definite D call. V lost 2 bases, J lost 4 bases, and 11 bases lay in between. The CDR3 extends over 14 amino acids. CDR1 is LNHDA, CDR2 SQIVND, per germline (reference sequence).

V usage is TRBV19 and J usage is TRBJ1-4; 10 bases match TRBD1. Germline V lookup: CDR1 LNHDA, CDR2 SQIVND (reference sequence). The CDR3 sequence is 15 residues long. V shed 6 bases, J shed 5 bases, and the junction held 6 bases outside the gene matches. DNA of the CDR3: TGTGCCAGTAGGTCACCGGGACAGGGGAATGAAAAACTGTTTTTT. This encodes CASRSPGQGNEKLFF. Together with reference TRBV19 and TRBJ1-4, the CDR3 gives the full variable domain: DGGITQSPKYLFRKEGQNVTLSCEQNLNHDAMYWYRQDPGQGLRLIYYSQIVNDFQKGDIAEGYSVSREKKESFPLTVTSAQKNPTAFYLCASRSPGQGNEKLFFGSGTQLSVL.

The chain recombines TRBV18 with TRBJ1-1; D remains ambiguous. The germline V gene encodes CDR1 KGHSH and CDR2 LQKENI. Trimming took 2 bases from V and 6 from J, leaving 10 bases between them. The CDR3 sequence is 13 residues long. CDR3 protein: CASSPDSLSEAFF. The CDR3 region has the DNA TGTGCCAGCTCACCAGATTCCCTTTCTGAAGCTTTCTTT.

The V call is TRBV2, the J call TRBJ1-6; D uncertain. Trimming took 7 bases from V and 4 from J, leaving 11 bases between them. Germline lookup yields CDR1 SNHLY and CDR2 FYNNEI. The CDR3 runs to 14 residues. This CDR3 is CASTRERYNSPLHF. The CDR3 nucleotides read TGTGCCAGCACCCGCGAGCGTTATAATTCACCCCTCCACTTT.

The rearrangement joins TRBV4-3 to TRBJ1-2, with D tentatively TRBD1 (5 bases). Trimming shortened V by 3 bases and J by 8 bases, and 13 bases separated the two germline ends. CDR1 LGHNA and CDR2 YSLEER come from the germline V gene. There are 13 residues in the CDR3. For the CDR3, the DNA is TGCGCCAGCAGCCAGGGTGGGGGAAAGGGCTACACCTTC. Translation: CASSQGGGKGYTF.

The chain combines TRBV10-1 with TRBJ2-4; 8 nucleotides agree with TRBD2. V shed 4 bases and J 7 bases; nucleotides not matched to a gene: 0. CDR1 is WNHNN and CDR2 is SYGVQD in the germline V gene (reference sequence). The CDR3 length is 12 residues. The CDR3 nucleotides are TGCGCCAGCAGTGGCGGGGGGAACATTCAGTACTTC. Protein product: CASSGGGNIQYF.

CDR3 loop: CASSLSQTTNEKLFF. The CDR3 DNA sequence: TGTGCCAGCAGTTTATCACAGACAACTAATGAAAAACTGTTTTTT. The V call is TRBV27, the J call TRBJ1-4; D is unclear. The germline gives CDR1 MNHEY, CDR2 SMNVEV (reference sequence). The CDR3 extends over 15 amino acids. Deletions cut 0 bases from V and 0 bases from J, with 5 bases between.

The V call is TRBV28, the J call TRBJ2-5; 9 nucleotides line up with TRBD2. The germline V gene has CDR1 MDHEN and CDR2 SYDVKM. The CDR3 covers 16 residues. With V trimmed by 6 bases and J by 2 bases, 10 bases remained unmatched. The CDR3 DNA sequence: TGTGCCAGCAGCCGGATGGGGCGGGAGGGGCAAGAGACCCAGTACTTC. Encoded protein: CASSRMGREGQETQYF.

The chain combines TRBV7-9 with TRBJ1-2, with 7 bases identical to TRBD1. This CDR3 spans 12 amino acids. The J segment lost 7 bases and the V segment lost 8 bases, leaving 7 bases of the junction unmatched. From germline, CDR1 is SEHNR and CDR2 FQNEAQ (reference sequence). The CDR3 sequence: CASPTGNGGYTF. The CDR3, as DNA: TGTGCCAGCCCGACAGGGAACGGTGGCTACACCTTC.

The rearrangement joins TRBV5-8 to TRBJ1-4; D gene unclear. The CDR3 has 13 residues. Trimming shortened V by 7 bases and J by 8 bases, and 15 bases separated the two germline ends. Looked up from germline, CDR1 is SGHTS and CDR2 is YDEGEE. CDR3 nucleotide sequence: TGTGCCAGCCGACGGACTGGAAAGGAAAAACTGTTTTTT. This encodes CASRRTGKEKLFF.

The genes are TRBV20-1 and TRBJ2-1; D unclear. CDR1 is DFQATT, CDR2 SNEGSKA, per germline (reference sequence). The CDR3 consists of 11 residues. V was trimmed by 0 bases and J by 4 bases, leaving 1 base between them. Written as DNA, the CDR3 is TGCAGTGCTAGAGAATACAATGAGCAGTTCTTC. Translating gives CSAREYNEQFF.

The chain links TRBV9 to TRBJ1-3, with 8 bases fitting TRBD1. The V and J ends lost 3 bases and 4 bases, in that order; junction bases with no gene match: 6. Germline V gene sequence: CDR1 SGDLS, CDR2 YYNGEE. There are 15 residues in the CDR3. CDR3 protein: CASSAGTGRGNTIYF. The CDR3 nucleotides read TGTGCCAGCAGCGCGGGGACAGGCCGAGGAAACACCATATATTTT. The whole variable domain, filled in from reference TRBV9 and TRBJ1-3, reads DSGVTQTPKHLITATGQRVTLRCSPRSGDLSVYWYQQSLDQGLQFLIQYYNGEERAKGNILERFSAQQFPDLHSELNLSSLELGDSALYFCASSAGTGRGNTIYFGEGSWLTVV.

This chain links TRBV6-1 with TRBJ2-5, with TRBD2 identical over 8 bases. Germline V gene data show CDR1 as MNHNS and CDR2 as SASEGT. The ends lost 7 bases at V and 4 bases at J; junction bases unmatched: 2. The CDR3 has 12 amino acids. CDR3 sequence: CASTGLAETQYF. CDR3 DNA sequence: TGTGCCAGCACTGGACTAGCAGAGACCCAGTACTTC.

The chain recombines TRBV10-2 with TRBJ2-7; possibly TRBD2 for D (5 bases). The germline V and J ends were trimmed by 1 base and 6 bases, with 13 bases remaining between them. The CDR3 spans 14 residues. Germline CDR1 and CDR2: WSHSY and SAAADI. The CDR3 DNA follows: TGCGCCAGCAGTGAGTTGGGTCGGGGTAGCGAGCAGTACTTC. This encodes CASSELGRGSEQYF.

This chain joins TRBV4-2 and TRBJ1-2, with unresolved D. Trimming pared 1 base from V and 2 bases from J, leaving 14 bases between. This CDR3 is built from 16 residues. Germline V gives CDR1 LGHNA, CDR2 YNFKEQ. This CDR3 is CASSQAGPSSNYGYTF. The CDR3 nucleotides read TGTGCCAGCAGCCAAGCTGGCCCTTCGTCAAACTATGGCTACACCTTC.

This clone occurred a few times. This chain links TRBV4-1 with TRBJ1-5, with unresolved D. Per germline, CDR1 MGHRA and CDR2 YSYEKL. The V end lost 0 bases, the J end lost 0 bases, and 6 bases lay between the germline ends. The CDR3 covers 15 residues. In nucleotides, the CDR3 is TGCGCCAGCAGCCAAGATCGGGTTAGCAATCAGCCCCAGCATTTT. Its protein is CASSQDRVSNQPQHF.

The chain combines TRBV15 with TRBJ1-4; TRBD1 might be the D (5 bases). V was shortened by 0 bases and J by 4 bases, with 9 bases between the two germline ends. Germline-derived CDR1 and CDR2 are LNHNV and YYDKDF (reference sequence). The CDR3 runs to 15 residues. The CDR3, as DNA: TGTGCCACCAGCAGAGAAGGGGAGGGTAATGAAAAACTGTTTTTT. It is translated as CATSREGEGNEKLFF.

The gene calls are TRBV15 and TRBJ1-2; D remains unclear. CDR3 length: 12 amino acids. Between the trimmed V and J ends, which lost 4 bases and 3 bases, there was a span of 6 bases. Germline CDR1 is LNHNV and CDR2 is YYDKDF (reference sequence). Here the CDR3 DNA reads TGTGCCACCAGCAAGGACTACTATGGCTACACCTTC. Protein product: CATSKDYYGYTF.

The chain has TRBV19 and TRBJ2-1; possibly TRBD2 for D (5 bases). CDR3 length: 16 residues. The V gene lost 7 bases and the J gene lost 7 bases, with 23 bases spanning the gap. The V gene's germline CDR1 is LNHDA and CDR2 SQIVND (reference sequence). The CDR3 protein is CASTHRAISGKNEQFF. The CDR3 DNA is TGTGCCAGTACCCACCGGGCCATCTCGGGAAAAAATGAGCAGTTCTTC.

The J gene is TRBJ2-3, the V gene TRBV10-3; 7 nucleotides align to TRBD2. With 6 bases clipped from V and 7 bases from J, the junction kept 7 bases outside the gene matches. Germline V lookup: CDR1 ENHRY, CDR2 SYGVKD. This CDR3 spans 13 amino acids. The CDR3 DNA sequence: TGTGCCATCAGCGACGCCGGGGGGAATACGCAGTATTTT. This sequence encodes CAISDAGGNTQYF.